This record covers a single T cell receptor beta chain. The V gene end was trimmed by 2 bases and the J gene end by 1 base; junction bases not matched to a gene: 7. Germline V gene lookup returns CDR1 MDHEN and CDR2 SYDVKM. The CDR3 loop spans 17 amino acids. The sample is drawn from a study of blood T cell repertoires in COVID-19. TCRdb's copy holds only in-frame clones and misses some; the assay was immunoSEQ multiplex PCR. The sample has about 190,000 clones, about 81% seen once; the top ten hold 3% to 3.5%. This TCR derives from a woman in her 30s who had recovered from COVID-19. The chain combines TRBV28 with TRBJ2-2, with 7 bases lining up with TRBD1. Sequenced: PBMCs or T cells enriched from blood (not recorded which). The DNA of the CDR3 is TGTGCCAGCAGTTTACTAGGTAGGGACAGGAACACCGGGGAGCTGTTTTTT. Translation: CASSLLGRDRNTGELFF.